Listed below are T cell receptor beta chains from one sample, sequenced in a study of blood T cell repertoires in COVID-19. Clones were read by immunoSEQ multiplex PCR, and TCRdb kept only the in-frame ones, dropping some. The sample has under 150,000 clones, 84% seen once; the top ten hold 8.8%. The sequenced sample was peripheral blood. The source of these receptors is a woman aged 80 or over in a cohort sampled during active or convalescent COVID-19. Both conserved end residues are trimmed from each CDR3. The D gene is left open where the match is weak. Clone size, where shown, is once, few, many, or a class for clones that have expanded.

j_gene,v_gene,d_gene,abundance,CDR3aa
TRBJ2-7,TRBV9,TRBD2,NA,ASSVGIAGGRNEQY
TRBJ2-3,TRBV4-2,TRBD2,NA,ASSRGLAGIVDTQY
TRBJ1-2,TRBV7-2,NA,NA,ASSNTGTYT
TRBJ1-6,TRBV5-6,NA,NA,ASSSQGKNSPLH
TRBJ1-2,TRBV7-3,TRBD1,NA,ASSLKPGGNGYT
TRBJ2-2,TRBV28,TRBD1,NA,ASRPRDRDTGELF
TRBJ2-5,TRBV2,NA,NA,ASSTHRVGETQY
TRBJ2-3,TRBV9,NA,NA,ASSVVVSGDTQY
TRBJ2-3,TRBV2,NA,once,ASSAVISTDTQY
TRBJ1-4,TRBV6-1,NA,NA,ASSETPERFPF
TRBJ1-6,TRBV6-5,TRBD1,NA,ASTGDRANSPLH
TRBJ2-7,TRBV19,TRBD2,NA,ASSSGGGPNEQY